Listed below are T cell receptor beta chains from one sample, sequenced in a study of cytomegalovirus exposure and HLA in healthy donors. Using immunoSEQ multiplex PCR, the repertoire was profiled, and TCRdb retains in-frame clones only, with some absent. The table records approximately 180,000 clones, about 82% of them present only once. Sequencing was carried out using PBMCs. The receptors originated from a woman younger than 30 in good health and CMV-seronegative. CDR3s include the opening cysteine and the closing phenylalanine or tryptophan. Fields, in order: V gene, D gene, clone size, J gene, CDR3 length, CDR3 DNA, CDR3 protein. The D gene is left open where the match is weak. Part of the rows lack a size; the others show once, few, many or a class for expanded clones.

TRBV7-9	TRBD1	medium-sized	TRBJ2-7	12	TGTGCCAGCAGCACAGGGGCGAGCGAGCAGTACTTC	CASSTGASEQYF
TRBV18	TRBD1	NA	TRBJ1-5	16	TGTGCCAGCTCAGATAACAGGGGTGCCAGCAATCAGCCCCAGCATTTT	CASSDNRGASNQPQHF
TRBV6-5	NA	NA	TRBJ2-1	14	TGTGCCAGCAGTCGGGACTGGAGCTACAATGAGCAGTTCTTC	CASSRDWSYNEQFF
TRBV18	NA	NA	TRBJ2-2	15	TGTGCCAGCTCACCACCGGGACTCAGCACCGGGGAGCTGTTTTTT	CASSPPGLSTGELFF
TRBV4-2	NA	NA	TRBJ2-2	19	TGTGCCAGCAGCCTCTCACTCCGGGCCTCACTAGAATTTTTCGGGGAGCTGTTTTTT	CASSLSLRASLEFFGELFF
TRBV7-2	NA	NA	TRBJ2-1	13	TGTGCCAGCAGCTTAGCAGCCATCAATGAGCAGTTCTTC	CASSLAAINEQFF
TRBV7-8	NA	NA	TRBJ1-1	16	TGTGCCAGCAGCTTAGTTGGACAGCCTATGAACACTGAAGCTTTCTTT	CASSLVGQPMNTEAFF
TRBV5-4	TRBD1	NA	TRBJ1-3	17	TGTGCCAGCAGCCCCGGACAGGGGGCCGCGAGAGGAAACACCATATATTTT	CASSPGQGAARGNTIYF
TRBV19	TRBD1	NA	TRBJ1-1	12	TGTGCCGCTGCGTCAGGGGGCACTGAAGCTTTCTTT	CAAASGGTEAFF
TRBV11-2	NA	NA	TRBJ2-3	14	TGTGCCAGCAGCCTCCTGACGACTGTAGATACGCAGTATTTT	CASSLLTTVDTQYF
TRBV5-1	NA	few	TRBJ2-7	14	TGCGCCAGCAGCTTGGTGTCAGGGCTGGACGAGCAGTACTTC	CASSLVSGLDEQYF
TRBV5-3	NA	NA	TRBJ2-1	15	TGTGCCAGAATCGAGATAGGGGGGGCAAGAAGACAGCAGTTCTTC	CARIEIGGARRQQFF
TRBV5-1	TRBD1	NA	TRBJ2-1	14	TGCGCCAGCAGCGGGGACAGCCCCGACAATGAGCAGTTCTTC	CASSGDSPDNEQFF
TRBV19	NA	NA	TRBJ2-7	13	TGTGCCAGTAGTATAGTGAGAGACTACGAGCAGTACTTC	CASSIVRDYEQYF
TRBV11-2	NA	NA	TRBJ2-7	14	TGTGCCAGCAGCTTAGATCAAACAGCCTACGAGCAGTACTTC	CASSLDQTAYEQYF
TRBV4-1	TRBD2	NA	TRBJ2-1	14	TGCGCCGGAAGCCGGGGGGGGGACTACAATGAGCAGTTCTTC	CAGSRGGDYNEQFF
TRBV19	TRBD1	NA	TRBJ2-2	16	TGTGCCAGTCTCGCGCCCAGGGGGAGTTCCACCGGGGAGCTGTTTTTT	CASLAPRGSSTGELFF
TRBV4-1	TRBD1	NA	TRBJ2-7	15	TGCGCCAGCAGCCAGGGGCAGGGGGCGGGCTACGAGCAGTACTTC	CASSQGQGAGYEQYF
TRBV5-6	TRBD2	NA	TRBJ2-7	16	TGTGCCAGCAGTTCAGTCGGGGGGAAAACCTCCTACGAGCAGTACTTC	CASSSVGGKTSYEQYF
TRBV18	TRBD1	NA	TRBJ1-1	14	TGTGCCAGCTCACTTCCCACAGGGGGGACTGAAGCTTTCTTT	CASSLPTGGTEAFF
TRBV20-1	NA	NA	TRBJ2-1	11	TGCAGTGCTTCAAGACTCAATGAGCAGTTCTTC	CSASRLNEQFF
TRBV5-6	NA	NA	TRBJ2-3	13	TGTGCCAGCAGCGGGACTAGCACAGATACGCAGTATTTT	CASSGTSTDTQYF
TRBV15	TRBD2	NA	TRBJ2-3	16	TGTGCCACCAGCAGAGCTAGCGGGGGGAGCACAGATACGCAGTATTTT	CATSRASGGSTDTQYF
TRBV5-4	NA	NA	TRBJ1-1	18	TGTGCCAGCAGCTTAAGGGGCTGGGGGGGCCTAATGAACACTGAAGCTTTCTTT	CASSLRGWGGLMNTEAFF
TRBV9	TRBD1	NA	TRBJ1-1	13	TGTGCCAGCAGCGCGGGACAGGGGGCTGAAGCTTTCTTT	CASSAGQGAEAFF
TRBV27	TRBD1	NA	TRBJ2-7	14	TGTGCCAGCAGATCAACAGGGGGCAGGGACGAGCAGTACTTC	CASRSTGGRDEQYF
TRBV4-1	TRBD1	NA	TRBJ1-6	16	TGCGCCAGCAGCCAACCCAGACAGGGAAATAATTCACCCCTCCACTTT	CASSQPRQGNNSPLHF
TRBV15	NA	NA	TRBJ2-3	14	TGTGCCACCAGCGTAGGAGCGAGCACAGATACGCAGTATTTT	CATSVGASTDTQYF
TRBV27	NA	few	TRBJ2-1	15	TGTGCCAGCAGTTTATTGGGGGGGCGCGGCAATGAGCAGTTCTTC	CASSLLGGRGNEQFF
TRBV5-1	NA	once	TRBJ1-1	12	TGCGCCAGCAGCTCCCGGGGCACTGAAGCTTTCTTT	CASSSRGTEAFF
TRBV30	TRBD1	NA	TRBJ2-7	16	TGTGCCTGGAGTGTCCTTCAAACAGGGGGCGCCTACGAGCAGTACTTC	CAWSVLQTGGAYEQYF
TRBV11-2	NA	NA	TRBJ1-3	15	TGTGCCAGCAGCTTGAGGGTGAGCTCTGGAAACACCATATATTTT	CASSLRVSSGNTIYF
TRBV13	TRBD1	NA	TRBJ2-1	15	TGTGCCAGCACCACTGGGACAGGGTCACACAATGAGCAGTTCTTC	CASTTGTGSHNEQFF
TRBV5-6	NA	NA	TRBJ2-1	13	TGTGCCAGCAGCTTTACACTAGACTATGAGCAGTTCTTC	CASSFTLDYEQFF
TRBV5-1	NA	NA	TRBJ1-5	15	TGCGCCAGCAGAAGATCCGACAGGACGAATCAGCCCCAGCATTTT	CASRRSDRTNQPQHF
TRBV4-1	TRBD1	NA	TRBJ1-2	16	TGCGCCAGCAGCCAAGATGGGGACAGGACCTTCTATGGCTACACCTTC	CASSQDGDRTFYGYTF
TRBV6-1	NA	NA	TRBJ1-2	15	TGTGCCAGCAGTGAAGGGGGCAGGTCGTGGTATGGCTACACCTTC	CASSEGGRSWYGYTF
TRBV19	TRBD1	NA	TRBJ1-5	14	TGTGCCAGTACCCAGGGGACAGGGTTGCAGCCCCAGCATTTT	CASTQGTGLQPQHF
TRBV2	NA	few	TRBJ2-2	13	TGTGCCGGCCTGCCTAGTCATCTCGGGGAGCTGTTTTTT	CAGLPSHLGELFF
TRBV6-1	NA	NA	TRBJ1-3	14	TGTGCCAGCAGTGAATTACAGGGTAGAAACACCATATATTTT	CASSELQGRNTIYF
TRBV29-1	NA	NA	TRBJ2-7	14	TGCAGCGTTAGATATCAGGGATCTGGATACGAGCAGTACTTC	CSVRYQGSGYEQYF
TRBV27	TRBD1	NA	TRBJ2-7	16	TGTGCCAGCAGTTTATCGTGGACAGGGACGGACTACGAGCAGTACTTC	CASSLSWTGTDYEQYF
TRBV7-9	NA	NA	TRBJ2-7	13	TGTGCCAGCAGCTTTGACATTTCCTACGAGCAGTACTTC	CASSFDISYEQYF
TRBV5-6	NA	NA	TRBJ2-6	18	TGTGCCAGCAACTCACCCGGGACATGGACCTCTGGGGCCAACGTCCTGACTTTC	CASNSPGTWTSGANVLTF
TRBV27	NA	NA	TRBJ2-7	14	TGTGCCAGCAGCCCGTGGAGGAGCATCTACGAGCAGTACTTC	CASSPWRSIYEQYF
TRBV6-4	NA	NA	TRBJ1-5	14	TGTGCCAGCAGTCCAGGGGATAGCAATCAGCCCCAGCATTTT	CASSPGDSNQPQHF
TRBV5-1	NA	NA	TRBJ2-2	16	TGCGCCAGCAGCCCAAACGTAGCGGCGAACACCGGGGAGCTGTTTTTT	CASSPNVAANTGELFF
TRBV2	TRBD2	NA	TRBJ2-1	17	TGTGCCATCCAGAGGGCTAGCGGGAGTAGCCCCTACAATGAGCAGTTCTTC	CAIQRASGSSPYNEQFF
TRBV7-7	NA	NA	TRBJ2-5	15	TGTGCCAGCAGCTTAGGCGAAATGGGCCCGGAGACCCAGTACTTC	CASSLGEMGPETQYF
TRBV9	TRBD1	NA	TRBJ1-3	14	TGTGCCAGCAGCCCCGCAGGGGGCGGAAACACCATATATTTT	CASSPAGGGNTIYF
TRBV7-6	NA	few	TRBJ1-1	14	TGTGCCAGCAGCTTAGGCGGAGGCGGGGGGGAAGCTTTCTTT	CASSLGGGGGEAFF
TRBV5-1	TRBD1	NA	TRBJ2-7	15	TGCGCCAGCAGCGGATCGGGACAGGGAACCTACGAGCAGTACTTC	CASSGSGQGTYEQYF
TRBV9	TRBD2	NA	TRBJ2-1	18	TGTGCCAGCAGCGTAGAGCCTTTGGGACTAGCGGGATATAATGAGCAGTTCTTC	CASSVEPLGLAGYNEQFF
TRBV12-5	NA	NA	TRBJ2-3	17	TGTGCTAGTGGTTTGGTACTAGGGCGGGGGCCCACAGATACGCAGTATTTT	CASGLVLGRGPTDTQYF
TRBV6-4	TRBD1	NA	TRBJ1-1	14	TGTGCCAGCAGTAGACAGGGTCTGAACACTGAAGCTTTCTTT	CASSRQGLNTEAFF